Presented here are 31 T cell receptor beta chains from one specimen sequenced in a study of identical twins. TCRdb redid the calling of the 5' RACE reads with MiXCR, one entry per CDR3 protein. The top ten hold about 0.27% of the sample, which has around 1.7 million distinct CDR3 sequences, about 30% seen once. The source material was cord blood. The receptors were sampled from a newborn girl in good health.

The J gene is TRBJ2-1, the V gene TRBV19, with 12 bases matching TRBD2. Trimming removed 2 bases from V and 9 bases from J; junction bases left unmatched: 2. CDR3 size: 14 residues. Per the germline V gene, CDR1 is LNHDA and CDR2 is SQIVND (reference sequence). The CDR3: CASSILAGGPEQFF. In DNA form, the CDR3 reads TGTGCCAGTAGTATACTAGCGGGAGGGCCTGAGCAGTTCTTC.

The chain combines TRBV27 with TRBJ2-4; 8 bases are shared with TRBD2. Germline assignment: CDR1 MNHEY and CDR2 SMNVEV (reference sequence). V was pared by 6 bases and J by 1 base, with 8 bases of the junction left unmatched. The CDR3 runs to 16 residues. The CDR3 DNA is TGTGCCAGCAGACCACTGGGCGGGGGGGCCAAAAACATTCAGTACTTC. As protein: CASRPLGGGAKNIQYF.

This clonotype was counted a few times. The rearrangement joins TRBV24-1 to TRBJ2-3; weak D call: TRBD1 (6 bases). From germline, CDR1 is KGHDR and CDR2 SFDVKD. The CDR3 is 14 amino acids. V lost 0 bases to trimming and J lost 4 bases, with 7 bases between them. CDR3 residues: CATSDLGGPDTQYF. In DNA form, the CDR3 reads TGTGCCACCAGTGATTTGGGGGGCCCAGATACGCAGTATTTT.

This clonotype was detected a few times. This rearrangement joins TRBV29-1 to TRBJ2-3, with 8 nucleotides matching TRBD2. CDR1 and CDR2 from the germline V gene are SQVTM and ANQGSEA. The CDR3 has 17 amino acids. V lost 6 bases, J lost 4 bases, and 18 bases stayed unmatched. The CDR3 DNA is TGCAGCGTCGTAAAAGGCATCTCGGGGGGGGTGGCAGATACGCAGTATTTT. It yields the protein CSVVKGISGGVADTQYF.

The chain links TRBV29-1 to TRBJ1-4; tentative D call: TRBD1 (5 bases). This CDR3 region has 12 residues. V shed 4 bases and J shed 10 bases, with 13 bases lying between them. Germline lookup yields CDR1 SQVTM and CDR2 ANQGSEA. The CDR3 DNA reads TGCAGCGTTGGCACGGGGCGGGGAAAACTGTTTTTT. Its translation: CSVGTGRGKLFF. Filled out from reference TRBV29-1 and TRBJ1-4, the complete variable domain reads SAVISQKPSRDICQRGTSLTIQCQVDSQVTMMFWYRQQPGQSLTLIATANQGSEATYESGFVIDKFPISRPNLTFSTLTVSNMSPEDSSIYLCSVGTGRGKLFFGSGTQLSVL.

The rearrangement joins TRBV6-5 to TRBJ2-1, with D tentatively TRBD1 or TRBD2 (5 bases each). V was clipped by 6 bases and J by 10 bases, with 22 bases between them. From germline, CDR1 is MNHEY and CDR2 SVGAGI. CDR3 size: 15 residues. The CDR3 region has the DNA TGTGCCAGCAGACCGGATGGGACCGACTCATCGGAGCAGTTCTTC. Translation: CASRPDGTDSSEQFF.

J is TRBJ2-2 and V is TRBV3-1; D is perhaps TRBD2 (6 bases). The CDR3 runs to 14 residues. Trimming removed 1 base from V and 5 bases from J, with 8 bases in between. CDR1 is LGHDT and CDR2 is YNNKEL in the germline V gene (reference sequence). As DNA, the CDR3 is TGTGCCAGCAGCCAAGTTGCGGGAACCGGGGAGCTGTTTTTT. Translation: CASSQVAGTGELFF. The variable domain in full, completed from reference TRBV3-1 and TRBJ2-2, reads DTAVSQTPKYLVTQMGNDKSIKCEQNLGHDTMYWYKQDSKKFLKIMFSYNNKELIINETVPNRFSPKSPDKAHLNLHINSLELGDSAVYFCASSQVAGTGELFFGEGSRLTVL.

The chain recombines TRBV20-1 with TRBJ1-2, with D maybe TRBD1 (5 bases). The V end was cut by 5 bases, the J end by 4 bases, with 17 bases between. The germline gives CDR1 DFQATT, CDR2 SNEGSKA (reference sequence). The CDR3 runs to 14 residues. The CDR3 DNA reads TGCAGTGCTGCTCAGGGAGCCCGCCTCTATGGCTACACCTTC. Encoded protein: CSAAQGARLYGYTF.

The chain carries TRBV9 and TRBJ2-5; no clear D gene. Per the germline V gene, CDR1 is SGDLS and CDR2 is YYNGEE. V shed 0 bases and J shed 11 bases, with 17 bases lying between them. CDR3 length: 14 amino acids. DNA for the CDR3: TGTGCCAGCAGCGTAGAGGTAGGGAACAATGAGCAGTACTTC. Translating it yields CASSVEVGNNEQYF.

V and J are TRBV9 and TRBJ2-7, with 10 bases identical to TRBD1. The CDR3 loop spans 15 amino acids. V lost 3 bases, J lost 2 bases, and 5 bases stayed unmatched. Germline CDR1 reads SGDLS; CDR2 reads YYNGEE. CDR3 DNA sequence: TGTGCCAGCAGCGAGACAGGGGGCCCTACCTACGAGCAGTACTTC. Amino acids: CASSETGGPTYEQYF.

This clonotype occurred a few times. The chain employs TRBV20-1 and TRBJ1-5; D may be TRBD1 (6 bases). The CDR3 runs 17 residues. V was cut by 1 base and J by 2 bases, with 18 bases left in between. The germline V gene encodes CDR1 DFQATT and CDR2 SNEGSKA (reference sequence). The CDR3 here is CSARVQGRGSGNQPQHF. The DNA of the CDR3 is TGCAGTGCTAGAGTTCAGGGCAGGGGATCGGGCAATCAGCCCCAGCATTTT.

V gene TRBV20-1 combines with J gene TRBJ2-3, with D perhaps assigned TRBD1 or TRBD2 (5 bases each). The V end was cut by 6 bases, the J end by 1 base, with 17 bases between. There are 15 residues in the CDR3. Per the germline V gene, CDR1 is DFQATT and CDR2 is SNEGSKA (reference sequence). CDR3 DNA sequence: TGCAGTGCGGGGCGACCGGGGCGCGGCACAGATACGCAGTATTTT. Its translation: CSAGRPGRGTDTQYF.

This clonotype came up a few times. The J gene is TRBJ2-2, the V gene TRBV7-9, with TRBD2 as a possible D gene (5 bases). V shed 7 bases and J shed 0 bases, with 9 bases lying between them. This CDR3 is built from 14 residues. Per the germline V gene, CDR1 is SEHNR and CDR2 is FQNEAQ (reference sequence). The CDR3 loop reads CASITGSNTGELFF. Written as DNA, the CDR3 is TGTGCCAGCATTACGGGGTCGAACACCGGGGAGCTGTTTTTT.

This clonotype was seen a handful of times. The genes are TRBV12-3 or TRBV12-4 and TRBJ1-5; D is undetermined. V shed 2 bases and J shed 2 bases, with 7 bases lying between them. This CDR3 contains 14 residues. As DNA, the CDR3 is TGTGCCAGCAGTTTACGGAAGGGCAATCAGCCCCAGCATTTT. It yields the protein CASSLRKGNQPQHF.

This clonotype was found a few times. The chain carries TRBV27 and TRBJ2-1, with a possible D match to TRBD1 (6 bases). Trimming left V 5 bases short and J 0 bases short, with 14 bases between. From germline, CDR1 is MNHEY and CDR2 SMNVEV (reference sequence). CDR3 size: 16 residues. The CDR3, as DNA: TGTGCCAGCAGTCGTGACAGGCGCAGCTCCTACAATGAGCAGTTCTTC. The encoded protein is CASSRDRRSSYNEQFF.

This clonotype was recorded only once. CDR3: CASISRRETKTQYF. CDR3 sequence (DNA): TGTGCCAGCATTTCTCGGCGGGAGACAAAGACCCAGTACTTC. V gene TRBV12-3 or TRBV12-4 combines with J gene TRBJ2-5; TRBD2 agrees at 7 bases. V trimming: 7 bases; J trimming: 6 bases; junction bases outside the gene matches: 11. There are 14 residues in the CDR3.

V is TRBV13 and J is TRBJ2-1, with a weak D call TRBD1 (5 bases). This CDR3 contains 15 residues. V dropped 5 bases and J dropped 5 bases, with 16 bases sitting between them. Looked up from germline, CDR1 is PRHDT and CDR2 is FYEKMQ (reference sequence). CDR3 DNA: TGTGCCAGCAGCCCCTCCGGGCGGACAAACAATGAGCAGTTCTTC. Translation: CASSPSGRTNNEQFF. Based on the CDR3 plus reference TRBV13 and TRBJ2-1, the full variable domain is AAGVIQSPRHLIKEKRETATLKCYPIPRHDTVYWYQQGPGQDPQFLISFYEKMQSDKGSIPDRFSAQQFSDYHSELNMSSLELGDSALYFCASSPSGRTNNEQFFGPGTRLTVL.

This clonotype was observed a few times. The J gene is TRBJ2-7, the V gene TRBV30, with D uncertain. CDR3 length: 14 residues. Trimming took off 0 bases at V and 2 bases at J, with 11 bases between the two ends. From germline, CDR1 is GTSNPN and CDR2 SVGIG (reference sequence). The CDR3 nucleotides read TGTGCCTGGAGTGTTGGGCGTCTGACCTACGAGCAGTACTTC. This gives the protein CAWSVGRLTYEQYF.

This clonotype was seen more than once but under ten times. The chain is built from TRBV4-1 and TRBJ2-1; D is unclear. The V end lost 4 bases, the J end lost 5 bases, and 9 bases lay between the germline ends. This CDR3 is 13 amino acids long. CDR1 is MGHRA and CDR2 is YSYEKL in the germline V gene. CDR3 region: CASSRPRDNEQFF. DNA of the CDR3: TGCGCCAGCAGCCGGCCAAGGGACAATGAGCAGTTCTTC.

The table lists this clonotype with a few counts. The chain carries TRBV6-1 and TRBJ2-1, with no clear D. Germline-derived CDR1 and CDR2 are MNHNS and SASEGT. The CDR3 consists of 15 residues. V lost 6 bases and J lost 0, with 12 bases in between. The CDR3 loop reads CASRVRVPSYNEQFF. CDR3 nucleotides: TGTGCCAGCAGGGTAAGGGTTCCCTCCTACAATGAGCAGTTCTTC.

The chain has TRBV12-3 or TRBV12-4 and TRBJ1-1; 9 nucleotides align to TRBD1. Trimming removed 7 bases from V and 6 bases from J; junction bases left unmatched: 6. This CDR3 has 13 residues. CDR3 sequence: CASTLQGAPEAFF. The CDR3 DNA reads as TGTGCCAGCACCCTACAGGGGGCTCCTGAAGCTTTCTTT.

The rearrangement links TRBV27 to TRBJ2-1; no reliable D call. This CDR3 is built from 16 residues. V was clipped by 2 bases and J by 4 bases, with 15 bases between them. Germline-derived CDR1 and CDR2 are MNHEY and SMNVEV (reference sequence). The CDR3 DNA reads TGTGCCAGCAGTTTACAGACCCCCGCTAAGTACAATGAGCAGTTCTTC. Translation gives CASSLQTPAKYNEQFF.

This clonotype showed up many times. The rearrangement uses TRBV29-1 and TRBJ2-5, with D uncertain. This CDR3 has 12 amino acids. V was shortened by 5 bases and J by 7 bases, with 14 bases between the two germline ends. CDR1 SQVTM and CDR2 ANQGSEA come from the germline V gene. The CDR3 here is CSVLPENGTQYF. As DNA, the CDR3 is TGCAGCGTTCTCCCGGAGAATGGGACCCAGTACTTC.

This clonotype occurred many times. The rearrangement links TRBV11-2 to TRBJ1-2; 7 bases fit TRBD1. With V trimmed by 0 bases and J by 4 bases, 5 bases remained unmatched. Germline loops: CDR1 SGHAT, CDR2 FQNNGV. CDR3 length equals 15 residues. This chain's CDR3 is CASSLDIRDSYGYTF. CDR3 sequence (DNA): TGTGCCAGCAGCTTAGATATCCGGGACAGCTATGGCTACACCTTC.

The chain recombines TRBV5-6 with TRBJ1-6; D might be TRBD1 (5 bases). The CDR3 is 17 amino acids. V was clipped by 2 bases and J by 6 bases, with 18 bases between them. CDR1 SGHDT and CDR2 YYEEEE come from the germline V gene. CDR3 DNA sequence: TGTGCCAGCAGCTTTAGGGGCAGCTCATTTATTAATTCACCCCTCCACTTT. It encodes CASSFRGSSFINSPLHF. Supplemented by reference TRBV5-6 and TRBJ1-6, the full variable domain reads DAGVTQSPTHLIKTRGQQVTLRCSPKSGHDTVSWYQQALGQGPQFIFQYYEEEERQRGNFPDRFSGHQFPNYSSELNVNALLLGDSALYLCASSFRGSSFINSPLHFGNGTRLTVT.

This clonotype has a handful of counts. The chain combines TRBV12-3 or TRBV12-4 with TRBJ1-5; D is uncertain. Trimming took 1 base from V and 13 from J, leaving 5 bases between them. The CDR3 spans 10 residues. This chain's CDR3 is CASSLDRQHF. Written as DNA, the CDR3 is TGTGCCAGCAGTTTAGACCGTCAGCATTTT.

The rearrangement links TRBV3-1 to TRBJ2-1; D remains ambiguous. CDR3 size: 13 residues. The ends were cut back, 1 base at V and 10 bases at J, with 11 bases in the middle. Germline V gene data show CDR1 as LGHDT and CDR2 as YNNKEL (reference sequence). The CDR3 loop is CASSQVSLGEQFF. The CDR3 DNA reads TGTGCCAGCAGCCAAGTGTCTCTGGGCGAGCAGTTCTTC.

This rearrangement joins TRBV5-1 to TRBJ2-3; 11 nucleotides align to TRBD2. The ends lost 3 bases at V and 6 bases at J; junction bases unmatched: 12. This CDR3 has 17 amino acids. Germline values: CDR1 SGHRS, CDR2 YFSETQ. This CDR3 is CASSSSQRLAGWDTQYF. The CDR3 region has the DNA TGCGCCAGCAGCTCTAGCCAACGACTAGCGGGATGGGATACGCAGTATTTT. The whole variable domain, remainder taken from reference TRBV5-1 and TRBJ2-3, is KAGVTQTPRYLIKTRGQQVTLSCSPISGHRSVSWYQQTPGQGLQFLFEYFSETQRNKGNFPGRFSGRQFSNSRSEMNVSTLELGDSALYLCASSSSQRLAGWDTQYFGPGTRLTVL.

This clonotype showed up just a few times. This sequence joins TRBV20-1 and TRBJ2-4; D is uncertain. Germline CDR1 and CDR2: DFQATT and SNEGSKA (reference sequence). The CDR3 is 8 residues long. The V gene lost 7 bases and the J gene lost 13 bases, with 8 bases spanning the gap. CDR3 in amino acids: CSVGWQYF. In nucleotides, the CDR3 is TGCAGTGTTGGGTGGCAGTACTTC.

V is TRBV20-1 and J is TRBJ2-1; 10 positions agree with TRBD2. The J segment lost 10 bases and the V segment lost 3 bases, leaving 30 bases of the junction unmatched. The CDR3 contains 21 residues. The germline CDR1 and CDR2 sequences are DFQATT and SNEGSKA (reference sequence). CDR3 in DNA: TGCAGTGCTAGTGAGCCTAGCGGGAGTCCCTTATTTGGTGGTGGGAACTACGAGCAGTTCTTC. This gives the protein CSASEPSGSPLFGGGNYEQFF.

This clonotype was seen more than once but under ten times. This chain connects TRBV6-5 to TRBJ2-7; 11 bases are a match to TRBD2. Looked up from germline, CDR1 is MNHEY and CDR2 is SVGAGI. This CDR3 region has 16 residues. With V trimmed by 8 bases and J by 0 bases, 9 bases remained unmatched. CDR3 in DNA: TGTGCCAGCTCCAGGGCTAGCGGGAGGAGCTCCTACGAGCAGTACTTC. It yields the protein CASSRASGRSSYEQYF.